Listed here are 13 T cell receptor beta chains from one sample, sequenced in a study of T cell changes during pregnancy in multiple sclerosis. Libraries were prepared by immunoSEQ multiplex PCR; TCRdb keeps only in-frame clonotypes and omits some of them. The table shows more than 10,000 clones, with roughly 88% occurring only once. The input for sequencing was CD8+ T cells from peripheral blood mononuclear cells, taken in the second trimester of pregnancy. These receptors were taken from a female donor in good health, enrolled as a control in a pregnancy study.

This chain joins TRBV13 and TRBJ1-1; TRBD1 agrees at 7 bases. The V segment lost 5 bases and the J segment 1 base; nucleotides outside the gene matches: 4. The CDR3 is made up of 14 amino acids. From germline, CDR1 is PRHDT and CDR2 FYEKMQ (reference sequence). CDR3 sequence reads: CASSPRTGNTEAFF. CDR3 nucleotide sequence: TGTGCCAGCAGCCCCCGGACAGGGAACACTGAAGCTTTCTTT.

This sequence joins TRBV27 and TRBJ2-7; 10 positions agree with TRBD2. The CDR3 runs 15 residues. Germline values: CDR1 MNHEY, CDR2 SMNVEV (reference sequence). The trim removed 8 bases at V and 4 bases at J, leaving 11 bases unmatched. The CDR3 region is CASSKPGLALYEQYF. The DNA of the CDR3 is TGTGCCAGCTCAAAGCCGGGACTAGCGCTTTACGAGCAGTACTTC.

CDR3 DNA sequence: TGTGCCAGCAGTTGGGGGGGGACCCAGAATTCACCCCTCCACTTT. Amino acid sequence: CASSWGGTQNSPLHF. The V gene is TRBV27, the J gene TRBJ1-6; a weak D match, TRBD1 (5 bases). V gave up 4 bases and J gave up 7 bases, with 14 bases separating them. The CDR3 contains 15 residues. Germline assignment: CDR1 MNHEY and CDR2 SMNVEV (reference sequence).

The chain is built from TRBV30 and TRBJ2-3; unclear D gene. The CDR3 spans 15 residues. The germline gives CDR1 GTSNPN, CDR2 SVGIG (reference sequence). Trimming removed 3 bases at V and 2 bases at J, with 15 bases between. CDR3 residues: CAWRSWPNPTDTQYF. The CDR3 DNA reads as TGTGCCTGGAGAAGTTGGCCGAACCCCACAGATACGCAGTATTTT.

The chain links TRBV6-1 to TRBJ2-7; D might be TRBD2 (6 bases). Trimming removed 3 bases at V and 0 bases at J, with 12 bases between. CDR1 and CDR2 (germline): MNHNS, SASEGT. The CDR3 consists of 15 residues. CDR3 in DNA: TGTGCCAGCAGTGATAACACCGGGAGCTCCTACGAGCAGTACTTC. Translating it yields CASSDNTGSSYEQYF.

This chain connects TRBV6-5 to TRBJ2-3, with 12 bases identical to TRBD2. Germline CDR1 and CDR2: MNHEY and SVGAGI. This CDR3 has 15 residues. The junction had 4 bases not matched to a gene; V was cut back by 5 bases and J by 4 bases. The CDR3 DNA is TGTGCCAGCAGTGCCCTAGCGGGAGGGCCAGATACGCAGTATTTT. Translation: CASSALAGGPDTQYF.

The rearrangement joins TRBV6-1 to TRBJ2-1; D is unresolved. The V gene lost 7 bases and the J gene lost 4 bases, with 5 bases spanning the gap. Germline CDR1 is MNHNS and CDR2 is SASEGT. CDR3 size: 11 residues. The CDR3 loop is CASTGYNEQFF. The DNA for the CDR3 is TGTGCCAGCACCGGGTACAATGAGCAGTTCTTC.

This clone was counted only a few times. The chain is built from TRBV20-1 and TRBJ2-1; TRBD2 matches at 7 bases. Germline CDR1 DFQATT, CDR2 SNEGSKA (reference sequence). V lost 6 bases, J lost 6 bases, and 2 bases stayed unmatched. The CDR3 is made up of 11 amino acids. CDR3 bases: TGCAGTGCGGGAGGGGTCAATGAGCAGTTCTTC. Translation: CSAGGVNEQFF.

The chain is built from TRBV7-3 and TRBJ2-6; possible D gene TRBD1, 6 bases. The CDR3 is made up of 15 amino acids. The V and J ends lost 5 bases and 1 base respectively, with 9 bases between them. The germline V gene encodes CDR1 SGHTA and CDR2 FQGTGA. DNA of the CDR3: TGTGCCAGCAGCCGTCAGGGGTCTGGGGCCAACGTCCTGACTTTC. Its protein product is CASSRQGSGANVLTF.

The gene calls are TRBV2 and TRBJ2-4; no clear D gene. Germline assignment: CDR1 SNHLY and CDR2 FYNNEI. V lost 4 bases and J lost 2, with 9 bases in between. CDR3 length equals 14 residues. The chain's CDR3 is CASSVENTKNIQYF. Here the CDR3 DNA reads TGTGCCAGCAGTGTGGAGAATACCAAAAACATTCAGTACTTC.

The CDR3 spells CASSNNGDRKFYGYTF. Here the CDR3 DNA reads TGTGCCAGTAGTAACAATGGTGACAGAAAGTTCTATGGCTACACCTTC. J is TRBJ1-2 and V is TRBV19; the D gene is possibly TRBD1 (5 bases). The CDR3 is 16 amino acids. Germline CDR1 is LNHDA and CDR2 is SQIVND (reference sequence). The germline V and J ends were trimmed by 4 bases and 4 bases, with 19 bases remaining between them.

This sequence joins TRBV7-8 and TRBJ2-1; the D gene is possibly TRBD1 (6 bases). Trimming stripped 3 bases from V and 3 bases from J, with 21 bases between. The CDR3 runs 18 residues. Germline loops: CDR1 SGHVS, CDR2 FQNEAQ. The CDR3 DNA sequence: TGTGCCAGCAGCTTTAGGGCGCAGGGGTATTTCGGCTACAATGAGCAGTTCTTC. Translated: CASSFRAQGYFGYNEQFF.

This sequence joins TRBV25-1 and TRBJ1-2; D not resolved. This CDR3 region has 12 residues. Between the trimmed V and J ends, which lost 5 bases and 2 bases, there was a span of 6 bases. Germline V gene sequence: CDR1 MGHDK, CDR2 SYGVNS. CDR3 sequence (DNA): TGTGCCAGCAGTACACCGAACTATGGCTACACCTTC. Protein sequence: CASSTPNYGYTF.